Each of the 9 T cell receptor beta chains below was sequenced from the same sample in a study of T cell responses to AZD1222 COVID-19 vaccine. Produced via immunoSEQ multiplex PCR; TCRdb's table is partial and in-frame only. The table includes some 130,000 clones, over 85% detected once. The sequencing used peripheral blood, collected on day 0 of AZD1222 vaccination. All receptors derive from an adult in good health.

The rearrangement joins TRBV23-1 to TRBJ1-4; TRBD1 matches at 8 bases. Being an ORF, TRBV23-1 has a function that is uncertain. CDR3 length: 17 residues. The V gene end was trimmed by 2 bases and the J gene end by 6 bases; junction bases not matched to a gene: 11. The CDR3 reads CASSQAPTGGADEKLFF. The CDR3, as DNA: TGCGCCAGCAGTCAAGCCCCTACAGGGGGGGCGGATGAAAAACTGTTTTTT.

The gene calls are TRBV7-9 and TRBJ2-3; maybe TRBD2 (5 bases). Trimming pared 1 base from V and 2 bases from J, leaving 13 bases between. Germline lookup yields CDR1 SEHNR and CDR2 FQNEAQ (reference sequence). The CDR3 contains 16 residues. CDR3 nucleotides: TGTGCCAGCAGCTTAGAGGGCGGACTGCTCACAGATACGCAGTATTTT. Its protein product is CASSLEGGLLTDTQYF.

The chain combines TRBV6-5 with TRBJ1-4; TRBD1 agrees at 8 bases. The V gene end was trimmed by 5 bases and the J gene end by 8 bases; junction bases not matched to a gene: 7. The CDR3 loop spans 14 amino acids. In germline, CDR1 is MNHEY, CDR2 SVGAGI. The CDR3 nucleotides read TGTGCCAGCAGTCGCGGACAGGGATACGAAAAACTGTTTTTT. This translates into CASSRGQGYEKLFF.

The chain is built from TRBV28 and TRBJ2-1, with TRBD2 matching 10 bases. The CDR3 loop spans 17 amino acids. Per the germline V gene, CDR1 is MDHEN and CDR2 is SYDVKM. V gave up 4 bases and J gave up 6 bases; unmatched junction bases: 12. The CDR3 DNA is TGTGCCAGCAGTTCCGTCAAAGGACTAGCGGTTGTCAATGAGCAGTTCTTC. Protein product: CASSSVKGLAVVNEQFF.

The rearrangement joins TRBV6-5 to TRBJ2-7; D possibly uses TRBD1 or TRBD2 (5 bases each). V lost 11 bases, J lost 0 bases, and 17 bases lay in between. The CDR3 loop spans 14 amino acids. CDR1 is MNHEY, CDR2 SVGAGI, per germline. Written as DNA, the CDR3 is TGTGCCTCTCACGAGGGGCAGGCCTCCTACGAGCAGTACTTC. Translation: CASHEGQASYEQYF.

The gene calls are TRBV7-2 and TRBJ1-2; no firm D call. V lost 4 bases and J lost 5, with 14 bases in between. CDR1 SGHTA and CDR2 FQGNSA come from the germline V gene. CDR3 size: 14 residues. CDR3 sequence (DNA): TGTGCCAGCAGCTCAAAGGCAGCAAGATATGGCTACACCTTC. Residues: CASSSKAARYGYTF. Together with reference TRBV7-2 and TRBJ1-2, the CDR3 gives the full variable domain: GAGVSQSPSNKVTEKGKDVELRCDPISGHTALYWYRQSLGQGLEFLIYFQGNSAPDKSGLPSDRFSAERTGGSVSTLTIQRTQQEDSAVYLCASSSKAARYGYTFGSGTRLTVV.

This clone was seen only a few times. The chain links TRBV28 to TRBJ2-2; 10 positions agree with TRBD1. Per germline, CDR1 MDHEN and CDR2 SYDVKM. Unmatched junction bases numbered 8, after V lost 4 bases and J lost 3 bases. This CDR3 region has 17 residues. The CDR3 spells CASSSFPGQGYTGELFF. CDR3 nucleotide sequence: TGTGCCAGCAGTTCATTCCCGGGACAGGGGTACACCGGGGAGCTGTTTTTT.

This clone turned up a few times. The V call is TRBV3-1 (or the pseudogene TRBV3-2), the J call TRBJ1-1, with D perhaps TRBD1 (6 bases). Germline CDR1 LGHDT, CDR2 YNNKEL (reference sequence). Trimming took off 4 bases at V and 1 base at J, with 22 bases between the two ends. The CDR3 extends over 18 amino acids. This chain's CDR3 is CASSRSRSTGSPNTEAFF. The CDR3, as DNA: TGTGCCAGCAGCCGAAGCCGTTCCACAGGGAGTCCGAACACTGAAGCTTTCTTT.

V usage is TRBV7-3 and J usage is TRBJ2-3; 11 bases are shared with TRBD2. CDR3 size: 16 residues. Losses at the gene ends were 3 bases for V and 5 bases for J; bases not matched to a gene: 7. The germline gives CDR1 SGHTA, CDR2 FQGTGA. CDR3 residues: CASSLIAGGRVDTQYF. DNA for the CDR3: TGTGCCAGCAGCTTGATAGCGGGGGGGCGCGTAGATACGCAGTATTTT.